The 10 T cell receptor beta chains below all came from one sample that was sequenced in a study of T-cell memory formation after mild COVID-19 listed by TCRdb under 2021. Library preparation was by 5' RACE. TCRdb names Illumina NovaSeq 6000 as the instrument used. The raw public data were reprocessed by TCRdb itself: fastp quality trimming at Q25, MiXCR clonotype calling, in-frame beta chains only. Each record represents a unique CDR3 protein, reported with the most common genes and DNA among its rows. The sample has about 440,000 distinct CDR3 sequences on record, 15% to 20% of them singletons. More than 8% of the sample is in the top ten clones. Sequenced material: PBMCs or a T cell subset sorted from them (not recorded which). The receptors were sampled from an adult woman who had mild COVID-19 (a few samples of this study predate the infection). The sample titles of this study are shuffled in the database, so cell type and time point are left out; the donor was told from shared clones.

There are a few counts of this clonotype. The V gene is TRBV12-3 or TRBV12-4, the J gene TRBJ1-4; TRBD1 matches 9 bases. The CDR3 sequence is 14 residues long. J was trimmed by 8 bases and V by 4 bases; bases with no gene match: 5. The CDR3 DNA reads TGTGCCAGCAGTTGGGACAGGGAAGGAGAAAAACTGTTTTTT. It codes for CASSWDREGEKLFF.

The chain recombines TRBV5-6 with TRBJ2-1, with 13 positions matching TRBD2. The CDR3 covers 16 residues. Germline lookup yields CDR1 SGHDT and CDR2 YYEEEE. The V gene end was trimmed by 1 base and the J gene end by 9 bases; junction bases not matched to a gene: 7. CDR3 in amino acids: CASSLPRTSGSSEQFF. DNA of the CDR3: TGTGCCAGCAGCTTGCCCCGGACTAGCGGGAGCAGTGAGCAGTTCTTC.

The chain recombines TRBV24-1 with TRBJ1-1; TRBD1 agrees at 7 bases. The ends lost 2 bases at V and 5 bases at J; junction bases unmatched: 10. The CDR3 spans 16 residues. CDR1 and CDR2 (germline): KGHDR, SFDVKD. The DNA for the CDR3 is TGTGCCACCAGTGATTCCCAGACAGGGATGGGGACTGAAGCTTTCTTT. It encodes CATSDSQTGMGTEAFF.

The J gene is TRBJ1-1, the V gene TRBV4-3; no clear D. The CDR3 has 15 amino acids. Trimming pared 0 bases from V and 1 base from J, leaving 9 bases between. Germline V lookup: CDR1 LGHNA, CDR2 YSLEER. CDR3 sequence: CASSQEIATNTEAFF. The CDR3, as DNA: TGCGCCAGCAGCCAAGAGATAGCTACGAACACTGAAGCTTTCTTT.

This clonotype was counted between two and nine times. This chain joins TRBV6-5 and TRBJ1-2, with TRBD1 matching 10 bases. The CDR3 is 14 amino acids. Per germline, CDR1 MNHEY and CDR2 SVGAGI. Trimming took 5 bases from V and 8 from J; bases not matched to a gene: 8. The CDR3 DNA reads as TGTGCCAGCAGTCAGGGGGACAGGGGTGAGGGCTACACCTTC. This translates into CASSQGDRGEGYTF.

This clonotype was detected a few times. The chain couples TRBV12-3 or TRBV12-4 to TRBJ2-3; TRBD2 is a possible D gene (5 bases). The CDR3 length is 16 residues. The ends were cut back, 5 bases at V and 0 bases at J, with 15 bases in the middle. CDR3 coding DNA: TGTGCCAGCAGTCTCCGCGGGCCAGCTAGCACAGATACGCAGTATTTT. It translates to CASSLRGPASTDTQYF.

The chain links TRBV5-5 to TRBJ2-7; 10 bases match TRBD2. V dropped 2 bases and J dropped 4; count of bases not matched to a gene: 15. CDR1 is SGHKS and CDR2 is YYEKEE in the germline V gene (reference sequence). The CDR3 has 18 residues. For the CDR3, the DNA is TGTGCCAGCAGCTTCTCGTCAGGGAACAGCGGGAGGGATTACGAGCAGTACTTC. Translation: CASSFSSGNSGRDYEQYF.

This clonotype was found a few times. The CDR3 spells CASSGQGGRTDTQYF. The DNA of the CDR3 is TGTGCCAGCAGTGGACAGGGGGGGCGGACAGATACGCAGTATTTT. The chain employs TRBV2 and TRBJ2-3, with TRBD1 identical over 9 bases. The CDR3 runs 15 residues. Germline-derived CDR1 and CDR2 are SNHLY and FYNNEI. The J segment lost 3 bases and the V segment lost 4 bases, leaving 5 bases of the junction unmatched.

V gene TRBV21-1 combines with J gene TRBJ1-5; the tabulated D call, TRBD1, remains unverified against the DNA. TRBV21-1 is a pseudogene. This CDR3 spans 19 amino acids. In nucleotides, the CDR3 is TGTGCCAGCAGCGGTGGGGCCTTGGCCCGACAGGGGGTGATCCAGCCCCAGCATTTT. It translates to CASSGGALARQGVIQPQHF.

CDR3 region: CASSMGGANYGYTF. As DNA, the CDR3 is TGTGCCAGTAGTATGGGGGGCGCAAACTATGGCTACACCTTC. The V gene is TRBV19, the J gene TRBJ1-2; a weak D match, TRBD1 (6 bases). The germline V gene encodes CDR1 LNHDA and CDR2 SQIVND (reference sequence). V shed 3 bases and J shed 2 bases, with 10 bases lying between them. The CDR3 has 14 amino acids.